Sequencing of this T cell receptor (beta chain) was carried out in a study of CD8 T cells in ankylosing spondylitis. Study results and limitations: Among TCR beta sequences, a motif of several highly homologous variants appeared characteristic of ankylosing spondylitis blood. Matched ankylosing spondylitis synovial fluid reportedly showed significant enrichment of disease-linked clones.

This CDR3 comprises 12 residues. V was shortened by 6 bases and J by 5 bases, with 10 bases between the two germline ends. The table lists this clonotype with many counts. Its antigen is unknown. Making the TCR beta libraries involved quantitative 5'-RACE with molecular barcodes. One entry per CDR3 protein, called by TCRdb with MiXCR from the 5' RACE reads. The sample has 100,000 or so distinct CDR3 sequences, about 9% seen once; the top ten hold about 30%. This receptor was taken from a male donor with ankylosing spondylitis. The sequenced sample was blood, either unsorted or a sorted T cell fraction (not recorded which). The chain employs TRBV12-3 or TRBV12-4 and TRBJ2-5, with D perhaps matching TRBD2 (6 bases). The DNA for the CDR3 is TGTGCCAGCAGGGGAGGCTTGGAGACCCAGTACTTC. Protein: CASRGGLETQYF.